This T cell receptor (beta chain) was obtained from a study of CD8+CD57+ T cells in acquired aplastic anemia. Overall study context: Across the sorted CD4+ and CD8+ cells, DNA amounts averaged roughly 3.5 ug.

This clonotype was picked up many times. The antigen remains undetermined. The study profiled TCR beta VDJ and CDR3 using genomic DNA as template. In TCRdb, the reads were re-called with MiXCR into one record per CDR3 protein. The repertoire holds 450,000 to 600,000 distinct CDR3 sequences, roughly 34% seen once, with 0.7% to 1% in the top ten. In germline, CDR1 is LNHNV, CDR2 YYDKDF (reference sequence). CDR3 size: 15 residues. V lost 4 bases and J 1 base, leaving 14 bases between the germline ends. All patients picked for sequencing had shown, by flow cytometry, an expansion of CD8+CD57+ cells. Among the patients, all had severe acquired aplastic anemia. Study-wide results and caveats: Common to patients and controls were 25 to 30 CD8+ CDR3 sequences. Between the patient and control groups, CD8+ Simpson's diversity did not differ significantly.

The clonotype comes from a human donor with aplastic anemia. This chain uses TRBV15 with TRBJ2-7; either TRBD1 or TRBD2 may fit D (5 bases each). What was sequenced was sorted CD4+, CD8+, or CD8+CD57+ T cells (not recorded which) from PBMCs. The CDR3 reads CATSTTGTESYEQYF. CDR3 bases: TGTGCCACCAGCACCACCGGGACCGAATCCTACGAGCAGTACTTC.